These 2 T cell receptor beta chains originate from one sample sequenced in a study of T cells in Graves' hyperthyroidism and ophthalmopathy. Amplification of TCR beta CDR3 regions was performed using RNA transcripts as template. First-round RT-PCR of the TCR CDR3 relied on the HTBI primer set. TCRdb used MiXCR to reprocess the multiplex PCR reads, holding one entry per CDR3 protein. The sample includes about 300,000 distinct CDR3 sequences, 10% to 15% of them seen just once. The sequencing sample was made of blood. These receptor sequences come from a young woman with Graves' hyperthyroidism that later progressed to Graves' ophthalmopathy.

Turning to this clonotype: Relative to the germline gene, one junction end is altered; a read error may explain this. The chain carries TRBV14 and TRBJ1-6; D possibly corresponds to TRBD1 (6 bases). The CDR3 extends over 15 amino acids. Germline loops: CDR1 SGHDN, CDR2 FVKESK. CDR3 DNA: TGTGCCAGAAGCCAGGACAGTCGGAGGAATTCACCCCTCCACTTT. Translating gives CARSQDSRRNSPLHF.

This clonotype was recorded many times. Here the CDR3 reads CASSFVSASEAFF. The CDR3 DNA reads TGTGCCAGCAGCTTTGTCAGTGCCAGTGAAGCTTTCTTT. V usage is TRBV5-6 and J usage is TRBJ1-1; D is undetermined. The CDR3 consists of 13 residues. The V and J ends lost 2 bases and 7 bases respectively, with 12 bases between them. In germline, CDR1 is SGHDT, CDR2 YYEEEE.